This passage covers 21 T cell receptor beta chains from one sample sequenced in a study of blood T cell repertoires in COVID-19. The repertoire was sequenced with immunoSEQ multiplex PCR; TCRdb's copy has only in-frame clones and lacks some. The data contain 200,000 to 300,000 clones, roughly 80% of them singletons. What was sequenced was peripheral blood. The receptors derive from a man aged 55 to 70 with acute or convalescent COVID-19.

The chain has TRBV27 and TRBJ2-7; tentatively, D is TRBD1 (6 bases). This CDR3 spans 14 amino acids. Trimming shortened V by 5 bases and J by 2 bases, and 13 bases separated the two germline ends. In germline, CDR1 is MNHEY, CDR2 SMNVEV (reference sequence). CDR3 residues: CASSMGAAAYEQYF. In DNA form, the CDR3 reads TGTGCCAGCAGTATGGGGGCCGCAGCCTACGAGCAGTACTTC.

The chain couples TRBV7-9 to TRBJ2-7; 11 bases line up with TRBD2. The V gene end was trimmed by 4 bases and the J gene end by 3 bases; junction bases not matched to a gene: 2. The CDR3 has 14 amino acids. Germline-derived CDR1 and CDR2 are SEHNR and FQNEAQ (reference sequence). CDR3 nucleotides: TGTGCCAGCAGCTCTAGCGGGGGGAGCTACGAGCAGTACTTC. Translation gives CASSSSGGSYEQYF.

V usage is TRBV28 and J usage is TRBJ2-7; D might be TRBD1 (6 bases). Trimming removed 2 bases at V and 0 bases at J, with 8 bases between. CDR3 size: 14 residues. CDR1 and CDR2 from the germline V gene are MDHEN and SYDVKM. The CDR3 spells CASSLTGSSYEQYF. In DNA, the CDR3 is TGTGCCAGCAGTTTAACAGGGAGCTCCTACGAGCAGTACTTC.

The chain carries TRBV19 and TRBJ2-1; D is perhaps TRBD1 (6 bases). Trimming shortened V by 8 bases and J by 6 bases, and 20 bases separated the two germline ends. This CDR3 region has 15 residues. Germline CDR1 is LNHDA and CDR2 is SQIVND (reference sequence). CDR3 loop: CASQLGLGGSNEQFF. In nucleotides, the CDR3 is TGTGCCAGTCAATTGGGGTTAGGGGGATCCAATGAGCAGTTCTTC.

This clone came up once. This sequence joins TRBV9 and TRBJ1-6; no reliable D call. The germline gives CDR1 SGDLS, CDR2 YYNGEE. The V end lost 0 bases, the J end lost 7 bases, and 5 bases lay between the germline ends. CDR3 size: 13 residues. In DNA, the CDR3 is TGTGCCAGCAGCGTAGGAGGGAATTCACCCCTCCACTTT. Protein product: CASSVGGNSPLHF.

This chain links TRBV5-1 with TRBJ2-4; 8 bases line up with TRBD2. The V gene's germline CDR1 is SGHRS and CDR2 YFSETQ. The CDR3 has 16 amino acids. The ends lost 5 bases at V and 0 bases at J; junction bases unmatched: 7. The CDR3 DNA reads TGCGCCAGCAGGGCAGCGGGAGACCTAGCCAAAAACATTCAGTACTTC. As protein: CASRAAGDLAKNIQYF. The full variable domain, with the rest looked up from reference TRBV5-1 and TRBJ2-4, is KAGVTQTPRYLIKTRGQQVTLSCSPISGHRSVSWYQQTPGQGLQFLFEYFSETQRNKGNFPGRFSGRQFSNSRSEMNVSTLELGDSALYLCASRAAGDLAKNIQYFGAGTRLSVL.

The chain recombines TRBV7-8 with TRBJ1-5; TRBD1 matches at 8 bases. The length of the CDR3 is 14 residues. V dropped 4 bases and J dropped 8; count of bases not matched to a gene: 7. From germline, CDR1 is SGHVS and CDR2 FQNEAQ. CDR3 bases: TGTGCCAGCAGCTATACAGGGGGTGAGGAGCCCCAGCATTTT. Encoded protein: CASSYTGGEEPQHF.

In regard to this clone: One junction end does not reproduce the germline sequence, and a read error may be involved. The chain combines TRBV18 with TRBJ1-1; D is possibly TRBD1 (5 bases). CDR1 and CDR2 from the germline V gene are KGHSH and LQKENI. The CDR3 has 12 residues. The chain's CDR3 is CASSQGNAEAFF. CDR3 nucleotide sequence: TGTGCCAGCTCACAGGGGAACGCTGAAGCTTTCTTT.

The V call is TRBV18, the J call TRBJ1-1; maybe TRBD1 (6 bases). Germline loops: CDR1 KGHSH, CDR2 LQKENI. The CDR3 runs 18 residues. Trimming cost V 2 bases and J 8 bases, with 27 bases left between them. CDR3 sequence: CASSPVFATKTGSVEAFF. CDR3 bases: TGTGCCAGCTCACCAGTCTTTGCCACCAAGACAGGCTCCGTCGAAGCTTTCTTT.

The chain recombines TRBV6-2 or TRBV6-3 with TRBJ1-1, with unresolved D. CDR1 and CDR2 from the germline V gene are MNHEY and SVGEGT. V was trimmed by 2 bases and J by 2 bases, leaving 15 bases between them. The CDR3 is made up of 16 amino acids. The CDR3 sequence is CASSYRETSANTEAFF. The CDR3 coding sequence is TGTGCCAGCAGTTACAGGGAGACTTCAGCCAACACTGAAGCTTTCTTT.

The J gene is TRBJ1-2, the V gene TRBV5-4; 11 bases fit TRBD1. V lost 4 bases to trimming and J lost 7 bases; unmatched junction nucleotides: 6. The CDR3 is made up of 14 amino acids. Germline CDR1 reads SGHNT; CDR2 reads YYREEE (reference sequence). Here the CDR3 DNA reads TGTGCCAGCAGCACGGGACAGGGGGAGGGTGGCTACACCTTC. Protein: CASSTGQGEGGYTF.

To note about this clone: Different DNA sequences within this sample yield the same CDR3. The chain carries TRBV5-1 and TRBJ1-2; 7 bases are shared with TRBD1. V was clipped by 4 bases and J by 0 bases; unmatched bases: 6. The CDR3 contains 15 residues. CDR1 is SGHRS and CDR2 is YFSETQ in the germline V gene. In nucleotides, the CDR3 is TGCGCCAGCAGCCCCGGGACAGCAACTAACTATGGCTACACCTTC. Amino acid sequence: CASSPGTATNYGYTF.

The chain uses TRBV7-9 and TRBJ1-1; no firm D call. The V gene's germline CDR1 is SEHNR and CDR2 FQNEAQ (reference sequence). This CDR3 has 14 amino acids. V was trimmed by 4 bases and J by 0 bases, leaving 9 bases between them. CDR3 amino acids: CASSSLALNTEAFF. The CDR3 region has the DNA TGTGCCAGCAGCTCCCTGGCCCTGAACACTGAAGCTTTCTTT.

The chain couples TRBV29-1 to TRBJ2-7, with D possibly matching TRBD2 (5 bases). The V gene lost 4 bases and the J gene lost 2 bases, with 12 bases spanning the gap. This CDR3 is 13 amino acids long. Germline V gene lookup returns CDR1 SQVTM and CDR2 ANQGSEA. The CDR3 bases are TGCAGCGTTGGGGCCGGAGGACCCTACGAGCAGTACTTC. Translated: CSVGAGGPYEQYF.

The V call is TRBV12-5, the J call TRBJ2-4; possible D gene TRBD1, 6 bases. V lost 0 bases, J lost 6 bases, and 15 bases lay in between. The V gene's germline CDR1 is LGHNT and CDR2 FRNRAP. The CDR3 extends over 16 amino acids. In nucleotides, the CDR3 is TGTGCTAGTGGTTTGGTACTCTACGGCAGGGGAAACATTCAGTACTTC. It encodes CASGLVLYGRGNIQYF.

The genes are TRBV9 and TRBJ2-5; 12 bases align to TRBD2. Per the germline V gene, CDR1 is SGDLS and CDR2 is YYNGEE. V gave up 0 bases and J gave up 5 bases; unmatched junction bases: 5. This CDR3 region has 16 residues. The CDR3 DNA reads TGTGCCAGCAGCGTAGCTAGCGGGGGGGGCCAGGAGACCCAGTACTTC. Its protein is CASSVASGGGQETQYF.

The chain carries TRBV28 and TRBJ2-1; 12 bases line up with TRBD2. Germline V gene data show CDR1 as MDHEN and CDR2 as SYDVKM. The junction had 5 bases not matched to a gene; V was cut back by 2 bases and J by 12 bases. The CDR3 spans 14 residues. This chain's CDR3 is CASSLGLAGFGQFF. The CDR3 DNA sequence: TGTGCCAGCAGTTTAGGACTAGCGGGATTTGGGCAGTTCTTC.

The chain has TRBV4-1 and TRBJ1-4, with D perhaps TRBD1 (5 bases). V gave up 4 bases and J gave up 7 bases, with 34 bases separating them. This CDR3 spans 21 amino acids. The germline gives CDR1 MGHRA, CDR2 YSYEKL. The CDR3 is CASSPGLRLRFARQGSEKLFF. CDR3 DNA: TGCGCCAGCAGCCCGGGCCTTCGTTTAAGGTTCGCCAGGCAGGGTAGTGAAAAACTGTTTTTT.

The V gene is TRBV7-2, the J gene TRBJ2-2, with 7 bases that match TRBD1. The CDR3 contains 14 residues. Germline assignment: CDR1 SGHTA and CDR2 FQGNSA. The V segment lost 5 bases and the J segment 4 bases; nucleotides outside the gene matches: 4. CDR3 DNA sequence: TGTGCCAGCAGCCAGACAGGGACCACCGGGGAGCTGTTTTTT. Its protein is CASSQTGTTGELFF.

The chain combines TRBV18 with TRBJ1-2, with a possible D match to TRBD1 (5 bases). This CDR3 contains 14 residues. Between the trimmed V and J ends, which lost 4 bases and 6 bases, there was a span of 15 bases. Germline CDR1 is KGHSH and CDR2 is LQKENI. The CDR3 sequence is CASSRALEGDGYTF. For the CDR3, the DNA is TGTGCCAGCTCACGAGCACTCGAAGGGGATGGCTACACCTTC.

CDR3 DNA: TGTGCCAGCAAGGGGCAGCCCCAAGAGACCCAGTACTTC. The encoded protein is CASKGQPQETQYF. The rearrangement links TRBV28 to TRBJ2-5; possible D gene TRBD1, 5 bases. The CDR3 is 13 residues long. The germline CDR1 and CDR2 sequences are MDHEN and SYDVKM. Trimming cost V 7 bases and J 1 base, with 10 bases left between them.